The clone carrying this TCR beta chain was counted ten times or more. Its target is unknown. These data originate in a study of regulatory T cells in long-lasting Graves disease. Study outcomes and limitations: The number of shared public clonotypes was higher in persistent patients (roughly 2,800) than new patients (approximately 1,000).

The TCR beta library used iRepertoire HTBI primers with Arm-PCR amplification of CDR3. Via MiXCR, TCRdb re-called the multiplex PCR reads, giving one row per CDR3 protein. The table lists roughly 250,000 distinct CDR3 sequences, about 17% of them singletons. Trimming cost V 5 bases and J 4 bases; bases outside gene matches: 11. Germline CDR1 is SGHVS and CDR2 is FQNEAQ. The CDR3 runs 18 residues. Time point specified: newly diagnosed GD, antithyroid drugs for less than 3 months. Isolated PBMC RNA provided the starting material for the TCR library. Guidelines of the American Thyroid Association were used to diagnose Graves' disease. Another study also made use of these data, one on T cells in Graves' hyperthyroidism and ophthalmopathy. That source adds: First-round RT-PCR of the TCR CDR3 relied on the HTBI primer set.

The TCR sequence derives from a woman under 40 with Graves disease. Here the sequenced sample was peripheral blood mononuclear cells (PBMCs), taken at new diagnosis, from a patient treated with antithyroid drugs. The chain uses TRBV7-8 and TRBJ2-3; TRBD2 agrees at 14 bases. CDR3: CASSAGLAGGPRADTQYF. The CDR3 DNA reads as TGTGCCAGCAGCGCCGGACTAGCGGGGGGCCCCAGGGCAGATACGCAGTATTTT.